This entry lists 10 T cell receptor beta chains sequenced from one sample in a study of cytomegalovirus exposure and HLA in healthy donors. Sequencing was performed with immunoSEQ multiplex PCR; in TCRdb, only in-frame clones are kept and a portion is missing. The sample yields around 170,000 clones, around 85% seen once. The sequenced material came from PBMCs. The receptors were sampled from a man between 18 and 29 years old in good health and CMV-seropositive.

V usage is TRBV11-2 and J usage is TRBJ1-4; weak D call: TRBD1 (6 bases). The CDR3 totals 18 residues. Germline CDR1 is SGHAT and CDR2 is FQNNGV. Trimming cost V 4 bases and J 0 bases, with 18 bases left between them. The CDR3 here is CASSWGSRQEPTNEKLFF. CDR3 nucleotides: TGTGCCAGCAGCTGGGGTTCGCGACAGGAGCCAACTAATGAAAAACTGTTTTTT.

The chain couples TRBV4-1 to TRBJ2-2; no reliable D call. This CDR3 contains 17 residues. Germline CDR1 is MGHRA and CDR2 is YSYEKL. V shed 1 base and J shed 0 bases, with 12 bases lying between them. For the CDR3, the DNA is TGCGCCAGCAGCCAAGTTAACCGGTGGTCGAACACCGGGGAGCTGTTTTTT. Translating gives CASSQVNRWSNTGELFF.

V usage is TRBV5-4 and J usage is TRBJ2-7; 8 positions match TRBD1. The CDR3 is 15 residues long. Germline lookup yields CDR1 SGHNT and CDR2 YYREEE (reference sequence). V was clipped by 4 bases and J by 3 bases; unmatched bases: 9. The CDR3 DNA reads TGTGCCAGCAGCGAGGACAGGGTAAGGGGCTACGAGCAGTACTTC. Protein sequence: CASSEDRVRGYEQYF.

The gene calls are TRBV11-3 and TRBJ1-1; 10 positions match TRBD1. With 6 bases clipped from V and 1 base from J, the junction kept 2 bases outside the gene matches. Germline V gene lookup returns CDR1 SGHNT and CDR2 YENEEA. The CDR3 runs 14 residues. The CDR3 region is CASRGQGTNTEAFF. The CDR3, as DNA: TGTGCCAGCAGGGGACAGGGGACGAACACTGAAGCTTTCTTT.

The chain uses TRBV2 and TRBJ2-5; 8 bases line up with TRBD2. The germline V gene encodes CDR1 SNHLY and CDR2 FYNNEI. This CDR3 has 11 amino acids. The CDR3 sequence: CAYRGGETQYF. In nucleotides, the CDR3 is TGTGCTTACCGGGGGGGCGAGACCCAGTACTTC.

V gene TRBV5-1 combines with J gene TRBJ2-1; 11 nucleotides line up with TRBD2. J lost 5 bases, V lost 4 bases, and 5 bases had no gene match. Looked up from germline, CDR1 is SGHRS and CDR2 is YFSETQ. CDR3 length equals 15 residues. The CDR3 coding sequence is TGCGCCAGCAGCACAGGGACTAGCGGCGACAATGAGCAGTTCTTC. Its protein product is CASSTGTSGDNEQFF.

This chain joins TRBV5-4 and TRBJ2-1; 9 bases fit TRBD1. The V and J ends lost 3 bases and 9 bases, in that order; junction bases with no gene match: 7. Germline V CDR1 and CDR2: SGHNT, YYREEE (reference sequence). The CDR3 is made up of 14 amino acids. Here the CDR3 DNA reads TGTGCCAGCAGCTCCAGGACAGGGGAAAGTGAGCAGTTCTTC. Amino acids: CASSSRTGESEQFF.

Remarks on this clone: The sample holds other DNA sequences that translate to the same CDR3. The V gene is TRBV9, the J gene TRBJ2-1; D gene uncertain. CDR3 size: 12 residues. V was shortened by 0 bases and J by 5 bases, with 3 bases between the two germline ends. Germline CDR1 SGDLS, CDR2 YYNGEE. CDR3 sequence: CASSVADNEQFF. CDR3 nucleotides: TGTGCCAGCAGCGTAGCTGACAATGAGCAGTTCTTC.

V usage is TRBV10-1 and J usage is TRBJ1-1, with D possibly being TRBD1 (6 bases). Trimming removed 3 bases from V and 7 bases from J, with 9 bases in between. This CDR3 is 12 amino acids long. CDR1 and CDR2 (germline): WNHNN, SYGVQD (reference sequence). CDR3 in amino acids: CASSELGGEAFF. The CDR3 region has the DNA TGCGCCAGCAGTGAATTAGGGGGTGAAGCTTTCTTT.

This clone occurred once. Additional DNA sequences in this sample encode the identical CDR3. J is TRBJ1-1 and V is TRBV10-3; 9 bases map to TRBD1. J was trimmed by 2 bases and V by 2 bases; bases with no gene match: 0. The germline gives CDR1 ENHRY, CDR2 SYGVKD. CDR3 length: 14 residues. The CDR3 is CAISETGGNTEAFF. The CDR3 nucleotides read TGTGCCATCAGTGAGACAGGGGGCAACACTGAAGCTTTCTTT.